A single sample is the source of the 4 T cell receptor beta chains below, sequenced in a study of identical twins. A single record per CDR3 protein comes from TCRdb applying MiXCR to the 5' RACE reads. The data show around 470,000 distinct CDR3 sequences, more than 13% seen once. The sample was also reused in another study, on yellow fever vaccine responses in identical twins.

The material sequenced was CD4+ T cells sorted from blood. These receptors all come from a young woman in good health.

This clonotype was seen a few times. The CDR3 DNA is TGTGCCAGCAAGCCGGGACAGGGGGAAAATGAGCAGTTCTTC. Translated: CASKPGQGENEQFF. The chain joins TRBV6-1 to TRBJ2-1; 11 nucleotides agree with TRBD1. The trim removed 7 bases at V and 7 bases at J, leaving 6 bases unmatched. Germline CDR1 and CDR2: MNHNS and SASEGT. The CDR3 spans 14 residues.

This clonotype has ten or more counts. A junction end diverges from the germline sequence, so it may reflect a read error. The CDR3 DNA reads TGCGCCAGCAGCTCTAGCGGGTACGAGCAGTACTTC. Translating gives CASSSSGYEQYF. This chain joins TRBV12-3 or TRBV12-4 and TRBJ2-7; TRBD2 agrees at 8 bases. This CDR3 comprises 12 residues.

J is TRBJ2-3 and V is TRBV15; the match to TRBD2 covers 13 bases. The V and J ends lost 3 bases and 2 bases, in that order; junction bases with no gene match: 2. This CDR3 has 16 amino acids. Germline V gene sequence: CDR1 LNHNV, CDR2 YYDKDF (reference sequence). CDR3 protein: CATSSGTSGNTDTQYF. The CDR3 DNA is TGTGCCACCAGCAGTGGGACTAGCGGGAACACAGATACGCAGTATTTT.

The chain recombines TRBV7-2 with TRBJ2-3; 9 bases align to TRBD2. The germline V gene encodes CDR1 SGHTA and CDR2 FQGNSA. The CDR3 extends over 15 amino acids. V shed 4 bases and J 6 bases; nucleotides not matched to a gene: 8. The CDR3 spells CASSSFSGSFDTQYF. DNA of the CDR3: TGTGCCAGCAGCTCCTTTAGCGGGAGTTTCGATACGCAGTATTTT.